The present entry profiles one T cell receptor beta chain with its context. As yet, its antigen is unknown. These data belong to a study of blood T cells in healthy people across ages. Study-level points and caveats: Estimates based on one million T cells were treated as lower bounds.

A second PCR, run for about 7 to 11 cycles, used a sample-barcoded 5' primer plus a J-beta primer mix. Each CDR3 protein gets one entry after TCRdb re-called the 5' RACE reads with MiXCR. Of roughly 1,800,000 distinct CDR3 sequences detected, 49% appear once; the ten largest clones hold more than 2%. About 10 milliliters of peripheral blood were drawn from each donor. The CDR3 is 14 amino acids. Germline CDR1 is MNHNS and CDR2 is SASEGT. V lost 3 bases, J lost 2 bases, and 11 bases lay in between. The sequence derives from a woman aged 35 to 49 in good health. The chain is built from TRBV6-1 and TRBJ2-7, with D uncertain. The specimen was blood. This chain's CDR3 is CASSEKGLPYEQYF. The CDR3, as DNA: TGTGCCAGCAGTGAGAAAGGCTTACCCTACGAGCAGTACTTC.